The entry that follows covers one TCR beta chain sequence. The antigen remains unidentified. These data come from a study of shared clonotypes between healthy human individuals. Findings and limits, study-wide: Owing to a small donor count, the genetic and exposure-history diversity represented was limited.

CD45RO negativity and positive selection for CCR7 defined naive CD8 cells, a population that excluded terminally differentiated effector memory CD45RA+ cells. Germline V CDR1 and CDR2: SGHTA, FQGNSA. The CDR3 covers 12 residues. V was clipped by 1 base and J by 4 bases, with 3 bases between them. The authors loaded 150 to 250 ng DNA, about 30,000 T cell genomes, into sorted-subset replicate PCRs. Assay: immunoSEQ multiplex PCR; the TCRdb copy retains only in-frame clones and omits some. This table holds under 850,000 clones, 90% to 95% found once. This TCR was recovered from a man in his thirties or forties in good health. J is TRBJ2-3 and V is TRBV7-2; D is undetermined. The sequenced sample was naive CD8+ T cells sorted from blood. The CDR3 nucleotides are TGTGCCAGCAGCTTAGAAGCAGATACGCAGTATTTT. It translates to CASSLEADTQYF.